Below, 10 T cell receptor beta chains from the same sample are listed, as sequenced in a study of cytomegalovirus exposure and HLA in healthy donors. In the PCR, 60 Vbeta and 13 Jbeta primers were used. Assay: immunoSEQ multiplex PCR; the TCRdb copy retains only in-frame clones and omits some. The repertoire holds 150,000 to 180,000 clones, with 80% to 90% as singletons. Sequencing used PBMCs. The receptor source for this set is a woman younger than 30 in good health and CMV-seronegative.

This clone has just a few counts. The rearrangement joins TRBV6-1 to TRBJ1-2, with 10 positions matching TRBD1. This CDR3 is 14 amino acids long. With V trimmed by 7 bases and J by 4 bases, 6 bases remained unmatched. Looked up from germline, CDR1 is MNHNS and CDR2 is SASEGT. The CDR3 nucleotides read TGTGCCAGCAAGAGGACAGGGGGGACCTATGGCTACACCTTC. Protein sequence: CASKRTGGTYGYTF.

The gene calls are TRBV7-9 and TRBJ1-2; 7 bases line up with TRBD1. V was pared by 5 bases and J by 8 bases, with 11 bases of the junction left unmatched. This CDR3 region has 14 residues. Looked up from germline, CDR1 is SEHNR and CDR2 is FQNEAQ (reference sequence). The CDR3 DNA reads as TGTGCCAGCAGCGCCGAGACAGGGTTTTGCGGCTACACCTTC. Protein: CASSAETGFCGYTF. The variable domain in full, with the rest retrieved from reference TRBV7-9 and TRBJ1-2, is DTGVSQNPRHKITKRGQNVTFRCDPISEHNRLYWYRQTLGQGPEFLTYFQNEAQLEKSRLLSDRFSAERPKGSFSTLEIQRTEQGDSAMYLCASSAETGFCGYTFGSGTRLTVV.

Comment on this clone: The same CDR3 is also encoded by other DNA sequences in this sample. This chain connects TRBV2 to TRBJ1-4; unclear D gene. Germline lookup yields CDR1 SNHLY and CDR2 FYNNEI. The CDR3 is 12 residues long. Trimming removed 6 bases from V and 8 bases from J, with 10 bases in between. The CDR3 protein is CASRGSGEKLFF. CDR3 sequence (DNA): TGTGCCAGCAGGGGGAGCGGAGAAAAACTGTTTTTT.

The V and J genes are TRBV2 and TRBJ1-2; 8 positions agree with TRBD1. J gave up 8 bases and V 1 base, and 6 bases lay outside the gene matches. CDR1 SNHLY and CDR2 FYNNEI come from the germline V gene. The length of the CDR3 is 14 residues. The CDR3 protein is CASSEGVRGRGYTF. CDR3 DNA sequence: TGTGCCAGCAGTGAAGGCGTCAGGGGGCGGGGCTACACCTTC.

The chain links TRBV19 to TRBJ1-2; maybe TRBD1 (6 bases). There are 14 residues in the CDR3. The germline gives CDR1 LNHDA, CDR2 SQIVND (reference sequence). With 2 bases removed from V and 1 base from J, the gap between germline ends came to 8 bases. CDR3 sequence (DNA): TGTGCCAGTAGTATACAGGGGAGTAACTATGGCTACACCTTC. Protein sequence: CASSIQGSNYGYTF.

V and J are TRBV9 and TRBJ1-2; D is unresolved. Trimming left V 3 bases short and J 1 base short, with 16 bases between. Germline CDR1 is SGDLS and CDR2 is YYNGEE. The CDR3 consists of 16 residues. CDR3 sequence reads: CASSGGLRYYNYGYTF. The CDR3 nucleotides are TGTGCCAGCAGCGGAGGTTTACGCTACTATAACTATGGCTACACCTTC. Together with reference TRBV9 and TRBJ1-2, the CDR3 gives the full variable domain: DSGVTQTPKHLITATGQRVTLRCSPRSGDLSVYWYQQSLDQGLQFLIQYYNGEERAKGNILERFSAQQFPDLHSELNLSSLELGDSALYFCASSGGLRYYNYGYTFGSGTRLTVV.

This CDR3 reads CASSLHRGRIDEQYF. The CDR3 DNA follows: TGCGCCAGCAGCCTCCACAGGGGGCGCATCGACGAGCAGTACTTC. This chain connects TRBV4-3 to TRBJ2-7; 9 nucleotides line up with TRBD1. The V gene end was trimmed by 4 bases and the J gene end by 5 bases; junction bases not matched to a gene: 9. The CDR3 runs to 15 residues. Germline lookup yields CDR1 LGHNA and CDR2 YSLEER.

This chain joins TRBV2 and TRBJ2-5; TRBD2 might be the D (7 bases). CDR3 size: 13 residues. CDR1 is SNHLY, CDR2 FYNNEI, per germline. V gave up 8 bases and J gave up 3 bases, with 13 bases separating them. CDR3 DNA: TGTGCCAGCGGGGGGCTAGCGGAAGAGACCCAGTACTTC. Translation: CASGGLAEETQYF.

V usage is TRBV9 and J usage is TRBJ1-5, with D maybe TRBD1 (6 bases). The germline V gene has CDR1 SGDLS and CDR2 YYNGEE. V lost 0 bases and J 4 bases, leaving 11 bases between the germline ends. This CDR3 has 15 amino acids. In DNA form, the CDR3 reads TGTGCCAGCAGCGTAGGACAGGACCCGAATCAGCCCCAGCATTTT. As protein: CASSVGQDPNQPQHF.

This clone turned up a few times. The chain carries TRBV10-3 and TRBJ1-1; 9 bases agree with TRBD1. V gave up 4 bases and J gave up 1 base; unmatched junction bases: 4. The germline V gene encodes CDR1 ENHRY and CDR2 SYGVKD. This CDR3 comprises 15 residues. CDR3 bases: TGTGCCATCAGTGGGGGACAGGGAGGGAACACTGAAGCTTTCTTT. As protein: CAISGGQGGNTEAFF.